This TCR beta chain appears in the sequencing data of a study of cytomegalovirus exposure and HLA in healthy donors. The PCR ran on 60 Vbeta and 13 Jbeta primers. This table comes from immunoSEQ multiplex PCR, and its TCRdb copy is limited to in-frame clones, with some not included. The table includes more than 150,000 clones, roughly 74% detected once. This sequence originates from a woman aged 40 to 50 in good health and CMV-seropositive. The source material was PBMCs.

CDR3 nucleotides: TGTGCCAGCAGTGAAGGGTGGGGGGTATCCAAAAACATTCAGTACTTC. Its protein product is CASSEGWGVSKNIQYF. The gene calls are TRBV6-1 and TRBJ2-4; the D gene is possibly TRBD2 (6 bases). Trimming took 1 base from V and 2 from J, leaving 12 bases between them. This CDR3 region has 16 residues. Germline V CDR1 and CDR2: MNHNS, SASEGT.